This TCR beta chain was recorded in a study of vaccination and CD4 T cells after COVID-19. About the research overall: Post-COVID samples were collected a median approximately 93 days following diagnosis, spanning 35 to 161. A median of around 70 days (range 14 to 241) separated dose two from the taking of post-vaccine samples. Stimulation used overlapping spike peptides from SARS-CoV-2, HCoV-NL63, HCoV-OC43 and HCoV-229E.

Study-level results: The median proportion of reactive clones detected only post-vaccination in convalescent patients was 65% to 90%.

This clonotype came up a few times. What it binds is not known. Cultured CD4+ T-cell DNA underwent Oncomine TCR Beta short-read sequencing. TCRdb passed the PCR reads through MiXCR, listing each CDR3 protein once. The top ten clones hold around 7.5% of a sample with 16,000 or so distinct CDR3 sequences, about 45% of them seen once. Documented treatment: approximately 9-day PBMC culture with coronavirus spike peptide pools or control peptides (ViraFEST assay). This TCR came from a human donor who had recovered from COVID-19. Source: CD4+ T cells from blood, cultured in vitro, taken after SARS-CoV-2 vaccination.

CDR3 sequence: CATSTQGDYGYTF. The CDR3 DNA follows: TGTGCCACCAGTACCCAGGGGGACTATGGCTACACCTTC. V and J are TRBV24-1 and TRBJ1-2; 7 nucleotides align to TRBD1. CDR3 length: 13 residues. With V trimmed by 6 bases and J by 3 bases, 3 bases remained unmatched. CDR1 and CDR2 (germline): KGHDR, SFDVKD.